This T cell receptor (beta chain) was identified during a study of cytomegalovirus exposure and HLA in healthy donors. Study conclusions and caveats: Earlier analysis yielded a pattern in which most TCR beta V segments were productive about 90% or about 30% of the time. It has been reported that TCR beta sequences accurately predicted the HLA-A and HLA-B alleles of most subjects.

At the time of sampling, donors were nominally healthy, though unrecorded immune exposures were likely. This clone was counted between two and nine times. Its antigen is as yet unknown. Primers included in the PCR were 60 Vbeta and 13 Jbeta primers. Authors' methods: Roughly 10 million shared chains were among approximately 80 million unique TCR beta chains counted in a later analysis. Assay used: immunoSEQ multiplex PCR; TCRdb lists only in-frame clones, some missing. V and J calls and clone size are those listed in that table; D and trimming were worked out from the DNA. The sample lists around 120,000 clones, roughly two thirds occurring once. V trimming: 3 bases; J trimming: 6 bases; junction bases outside the gene matches: 5. Germline-derived CDR1 and CDR2 are SGHRS and YFSETQ. This CDR3 has 14 residues.

The origin of this receptor is a man aged 25-45 years in good health and CMV-seropositive. Sample: PBMCs. The V call is TRBV5-1, the J call TRBJ1-2, with 10 nucleotides matching TRBD1. For the CDR3, the DNA is TGCGCCAGCAGCTCCTTCGGACAGGGGGATGGCTACACCTTC. Protein sequence: CASSSFGQGDGYTF. The full variable domain, in which reference TRBV5-1 and TRBJ1-2 provide the parts outside the CDR3, is KAGVTQTPRYLIKTRGQQVTLSCSPISGHRSVSWYQQTPGQGLQFLFEYFSETQRNKGNFPGRFSGRQFSNSRSEMNVSTLELGDSALYLCASSSFGQGDGYTFGSGTRLTVV.